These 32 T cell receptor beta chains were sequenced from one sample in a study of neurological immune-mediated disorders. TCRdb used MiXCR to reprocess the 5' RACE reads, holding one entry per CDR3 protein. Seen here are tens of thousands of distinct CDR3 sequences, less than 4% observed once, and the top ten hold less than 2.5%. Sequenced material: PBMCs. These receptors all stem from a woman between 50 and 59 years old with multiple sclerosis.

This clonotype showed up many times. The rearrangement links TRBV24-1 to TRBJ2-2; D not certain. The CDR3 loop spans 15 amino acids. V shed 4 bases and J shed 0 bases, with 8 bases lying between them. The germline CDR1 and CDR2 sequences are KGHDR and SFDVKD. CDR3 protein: CATSEGRANTGELFF. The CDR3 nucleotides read TGTGCCACCAGTGAAGGCCGGGCGAACACCGGGGAGCTGTTTTTT.

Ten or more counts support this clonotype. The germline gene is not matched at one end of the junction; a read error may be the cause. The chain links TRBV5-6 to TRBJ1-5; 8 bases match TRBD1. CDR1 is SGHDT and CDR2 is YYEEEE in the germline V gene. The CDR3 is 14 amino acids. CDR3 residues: CASSLRGLGQPQNF. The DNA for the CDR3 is TGTGCCAGCAGCCTCAGGGGGCTGGGCCAGCCCCAGAATTTT. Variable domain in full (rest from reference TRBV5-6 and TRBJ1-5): DAGVTQSPTHLIKTRGQQVTLRCSPKSGHDTVSWYQQALGQGPQFIFQYYEEEERQRGNFPDRFSGHQFPNYSSELNVNALLLGDSALYLCASSLRGLGQPQNFGDGTRLSIL.

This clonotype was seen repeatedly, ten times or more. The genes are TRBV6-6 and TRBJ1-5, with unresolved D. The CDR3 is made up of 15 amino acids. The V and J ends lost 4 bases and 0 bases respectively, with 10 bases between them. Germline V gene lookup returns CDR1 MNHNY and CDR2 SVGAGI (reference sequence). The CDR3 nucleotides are TGTGCCAGCAGTTTACGTTCGGGTAGCAATCAGCCCCAGCATTTT. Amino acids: CASSLRSGSNQPQHF.

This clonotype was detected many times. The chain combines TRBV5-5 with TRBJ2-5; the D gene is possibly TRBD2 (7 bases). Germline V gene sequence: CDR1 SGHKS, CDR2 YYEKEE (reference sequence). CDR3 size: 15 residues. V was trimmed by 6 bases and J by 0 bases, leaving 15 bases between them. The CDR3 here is CASTMGGADQETQYF. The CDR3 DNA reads TGTGCCAGCACCATGGGGGGGGCAGACCAAGAGACCCAGTACTTC.

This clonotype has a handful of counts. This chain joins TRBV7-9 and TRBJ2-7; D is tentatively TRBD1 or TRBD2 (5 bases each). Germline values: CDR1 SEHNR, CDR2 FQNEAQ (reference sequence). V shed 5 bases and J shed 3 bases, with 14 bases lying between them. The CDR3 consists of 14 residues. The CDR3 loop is CASSQRDGNYEQYF. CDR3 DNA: TGTGCCAGCAGCCAACGGGACGGAAACTACGAGCAGTACTTC.

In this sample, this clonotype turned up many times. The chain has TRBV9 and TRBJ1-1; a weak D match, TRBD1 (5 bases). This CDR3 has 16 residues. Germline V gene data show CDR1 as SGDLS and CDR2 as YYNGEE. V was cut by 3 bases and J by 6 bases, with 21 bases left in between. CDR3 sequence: CASSAGSAGLFAEAFF. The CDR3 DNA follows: TGTGCCAGCAGCGCCGGTTCTGCAGGGCTTTTCGCTGAAGCTTTCTTT.

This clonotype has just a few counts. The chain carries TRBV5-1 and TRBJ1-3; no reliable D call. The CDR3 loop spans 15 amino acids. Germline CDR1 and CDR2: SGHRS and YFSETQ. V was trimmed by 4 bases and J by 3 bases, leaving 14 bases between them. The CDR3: CASSEEFGNGNTIYF. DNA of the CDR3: TGCGCCAGCAGCGAGGAATTTGGTAATGGAAACACCATATATTTT.

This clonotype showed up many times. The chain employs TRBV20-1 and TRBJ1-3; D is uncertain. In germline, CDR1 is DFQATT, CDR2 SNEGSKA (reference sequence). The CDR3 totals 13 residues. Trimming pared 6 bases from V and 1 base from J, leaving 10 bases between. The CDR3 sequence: CSAPVGSGNTIYF. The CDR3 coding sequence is TGCAGTGCCCCCGTGGGGTCTGGAAACACCATATATTTT.

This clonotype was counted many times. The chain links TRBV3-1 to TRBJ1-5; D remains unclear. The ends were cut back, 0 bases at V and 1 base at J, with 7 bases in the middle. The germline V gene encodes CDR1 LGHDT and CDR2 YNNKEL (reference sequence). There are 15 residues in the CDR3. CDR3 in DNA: TGTGCCAGCAGCCAAGAGGCAGGAAGCAATCAGCCCCAGCATTTT. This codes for CASSQEAGSNQPQHF.

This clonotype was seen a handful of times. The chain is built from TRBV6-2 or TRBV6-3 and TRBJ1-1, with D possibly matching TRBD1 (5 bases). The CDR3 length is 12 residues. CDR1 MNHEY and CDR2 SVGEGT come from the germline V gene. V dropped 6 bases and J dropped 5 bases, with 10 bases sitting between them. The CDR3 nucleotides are TGTGCCAGCAGGAGGGGAGAGACTGAAGCTTTCTTT. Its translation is CASRRGETEAFF.

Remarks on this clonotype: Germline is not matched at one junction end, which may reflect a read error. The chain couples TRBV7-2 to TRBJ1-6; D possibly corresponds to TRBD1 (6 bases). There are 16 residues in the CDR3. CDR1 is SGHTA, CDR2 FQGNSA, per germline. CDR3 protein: CASSLASRGAGSPLHF. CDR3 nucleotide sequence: TGTGCCAGCAGCTTAGCGTCCAGGGGTGCGGGATCACCCCTACACTTT.

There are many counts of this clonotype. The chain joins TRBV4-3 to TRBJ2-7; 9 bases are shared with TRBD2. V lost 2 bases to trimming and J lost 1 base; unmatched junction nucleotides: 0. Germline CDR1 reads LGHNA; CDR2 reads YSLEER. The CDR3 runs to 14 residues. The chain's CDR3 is CASSQTSGSYEQYF. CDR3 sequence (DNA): TGCGCCAGCAGCCAAACTAGCGGGTCCTACGAGCAGTACTTC.

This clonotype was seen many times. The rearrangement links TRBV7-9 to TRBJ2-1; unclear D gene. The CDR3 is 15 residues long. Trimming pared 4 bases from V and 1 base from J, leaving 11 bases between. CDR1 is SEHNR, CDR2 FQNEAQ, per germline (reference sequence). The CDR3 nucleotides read TGTGCCAGCAGCTCCCCTGTCCGGTCCTACAATGAGCAGTTCTTC. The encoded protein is CASSSPVRSYNEQFF.

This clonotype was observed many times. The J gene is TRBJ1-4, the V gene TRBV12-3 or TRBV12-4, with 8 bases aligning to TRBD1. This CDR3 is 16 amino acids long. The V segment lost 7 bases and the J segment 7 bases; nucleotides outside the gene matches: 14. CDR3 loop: CASIPRRPGGGEKLFF. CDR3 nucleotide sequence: TGTGCCAGCATTCCTCGGCGCCCAGGGGGCGGTGAAAAACTGTTTTTT.

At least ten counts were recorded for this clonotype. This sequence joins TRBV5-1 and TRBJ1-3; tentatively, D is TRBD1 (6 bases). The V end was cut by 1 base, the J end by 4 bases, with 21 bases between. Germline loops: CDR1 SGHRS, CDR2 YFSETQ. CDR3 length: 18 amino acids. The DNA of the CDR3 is TGCGCCAGCAGCTTGAGACCCATCCCTCGGACAGCCGGAAACACCATATATTTT. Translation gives CASSLRPIPRTAGNTIYF.

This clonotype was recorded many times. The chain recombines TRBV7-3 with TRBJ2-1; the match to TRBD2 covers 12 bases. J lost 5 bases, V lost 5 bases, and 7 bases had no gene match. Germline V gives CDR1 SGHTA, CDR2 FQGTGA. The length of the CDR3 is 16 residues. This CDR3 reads CASSHLAGGPHNEQFF. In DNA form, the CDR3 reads TGTGCCAGCAGCCATCTAGCGGGAGGGCCCCACAATGAGCAGTTCTTC.

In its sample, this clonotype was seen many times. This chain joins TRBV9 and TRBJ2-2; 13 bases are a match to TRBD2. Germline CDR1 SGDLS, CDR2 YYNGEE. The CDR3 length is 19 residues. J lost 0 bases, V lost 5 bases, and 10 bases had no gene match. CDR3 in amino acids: CASSPSGLAGAPNTGELFF. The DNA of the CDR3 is TGTGCCAGCAGTCCTTCTGGACTAGCGGGAGCGCCGAACACCGGGGAGCTGTTTTTT.

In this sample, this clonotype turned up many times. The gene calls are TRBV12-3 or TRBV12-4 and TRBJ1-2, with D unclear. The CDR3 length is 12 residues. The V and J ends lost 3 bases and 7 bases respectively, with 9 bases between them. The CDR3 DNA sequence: TGTGCCAGCAGTTTGGGCGCGACTGGCTACACCTTC. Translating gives CASSLGATGYTF.

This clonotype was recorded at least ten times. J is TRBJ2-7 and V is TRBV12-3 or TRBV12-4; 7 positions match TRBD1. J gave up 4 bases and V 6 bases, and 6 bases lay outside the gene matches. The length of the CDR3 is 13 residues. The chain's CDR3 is CASSYGTAYEQYF. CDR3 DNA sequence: TGTGCCAGCAGCTACGGGACAGCTTACGAGCAGTACTTC.

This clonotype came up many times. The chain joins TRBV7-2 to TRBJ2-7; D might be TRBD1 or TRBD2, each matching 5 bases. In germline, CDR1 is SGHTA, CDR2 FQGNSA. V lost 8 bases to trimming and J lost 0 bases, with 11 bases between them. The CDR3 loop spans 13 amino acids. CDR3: CASGTVNSYEQYF. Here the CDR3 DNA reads TGTGCCAGCGGGACCGTTAACTCCTACGAGCAGTACTTC. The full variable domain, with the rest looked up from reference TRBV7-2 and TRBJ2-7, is GAGVSQSPSNKVTEKGKDVELRCDPISGHTALYWYRQSLGQGLEFLIYFQGNSAPDKSGLPSDRFSAERTGGSVSTLTIQRTQQEDSAVYLCASGTVNSYEQYFGPGTRLTVT.

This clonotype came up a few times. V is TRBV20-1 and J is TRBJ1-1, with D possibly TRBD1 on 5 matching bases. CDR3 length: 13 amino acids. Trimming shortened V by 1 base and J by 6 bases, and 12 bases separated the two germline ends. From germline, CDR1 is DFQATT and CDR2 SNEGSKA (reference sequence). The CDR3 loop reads CSARGTRGAEAFF. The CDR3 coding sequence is TGCAGTGCTAGAGGGACGAGGGGCGCTGAAGCTTTCTTT.

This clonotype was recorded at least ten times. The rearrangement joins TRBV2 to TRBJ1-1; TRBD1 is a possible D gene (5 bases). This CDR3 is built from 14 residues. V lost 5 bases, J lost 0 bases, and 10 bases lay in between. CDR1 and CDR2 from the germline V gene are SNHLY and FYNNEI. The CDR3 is CASSFEGVNTEAFF. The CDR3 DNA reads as TGTGCCAGCAGTTTTGAAGGGGTGAACACTGAAGCTTTCTTT.

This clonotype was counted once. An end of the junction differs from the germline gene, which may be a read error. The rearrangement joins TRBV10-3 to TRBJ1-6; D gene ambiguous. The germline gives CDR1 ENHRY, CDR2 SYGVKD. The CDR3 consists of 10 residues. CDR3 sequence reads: CVIGNSPLNF. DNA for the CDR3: TGTGTCATCGGCAATTCACCCCTCAACTTT.

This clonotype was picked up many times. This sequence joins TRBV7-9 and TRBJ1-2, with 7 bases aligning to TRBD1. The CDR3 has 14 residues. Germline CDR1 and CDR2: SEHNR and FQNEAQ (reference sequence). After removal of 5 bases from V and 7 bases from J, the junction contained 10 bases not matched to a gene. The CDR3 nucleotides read TGTGCCAGCAGCGCCCGACAGGGAAGGGGTGGCTACACCTTC. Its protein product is CASSARQGRGGYTF.

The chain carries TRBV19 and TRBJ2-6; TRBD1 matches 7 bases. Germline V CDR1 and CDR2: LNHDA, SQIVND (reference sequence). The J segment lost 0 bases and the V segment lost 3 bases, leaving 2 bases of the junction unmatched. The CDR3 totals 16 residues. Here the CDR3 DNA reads TGTGCCAGTAGTATGAAGGGGGCCTCTGGGGCCAACGTCCTGACTTTC. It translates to CASSMKGASGANVLTF.

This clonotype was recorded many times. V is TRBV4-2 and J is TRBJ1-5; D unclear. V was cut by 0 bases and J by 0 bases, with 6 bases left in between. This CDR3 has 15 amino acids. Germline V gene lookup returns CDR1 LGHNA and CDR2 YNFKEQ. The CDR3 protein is CASSQEVYSNQPQHF. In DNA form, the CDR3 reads TGTGCCAGCAGCCAAGAGGTTTATAGCAATCAGCCCCAGCATTTT.

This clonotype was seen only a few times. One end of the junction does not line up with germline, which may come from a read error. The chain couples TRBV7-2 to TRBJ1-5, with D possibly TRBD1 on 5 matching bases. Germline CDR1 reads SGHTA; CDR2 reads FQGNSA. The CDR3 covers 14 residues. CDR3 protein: CASSFLSGNQPQNF. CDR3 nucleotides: TGTGCCAGCAGCTTTCTGTCAGGGAATCAGCCCCAGAATTTT.

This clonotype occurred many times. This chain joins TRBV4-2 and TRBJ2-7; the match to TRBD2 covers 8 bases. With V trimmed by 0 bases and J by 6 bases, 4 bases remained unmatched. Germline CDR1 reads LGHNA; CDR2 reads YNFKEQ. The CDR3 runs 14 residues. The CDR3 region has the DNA TGTGCCAGCAGCCAAGAGCGGCTAGCGGGCGAGCAGTACTTC. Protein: CASSQERLAGEQYF.

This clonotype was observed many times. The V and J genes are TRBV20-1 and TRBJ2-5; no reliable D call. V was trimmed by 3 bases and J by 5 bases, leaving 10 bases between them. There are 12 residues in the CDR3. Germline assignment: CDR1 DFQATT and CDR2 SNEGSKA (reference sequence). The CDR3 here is CSASYTDETQYF. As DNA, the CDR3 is TGCAGTGCTAGTTACACCGACGAGACCCAGTACTTC.

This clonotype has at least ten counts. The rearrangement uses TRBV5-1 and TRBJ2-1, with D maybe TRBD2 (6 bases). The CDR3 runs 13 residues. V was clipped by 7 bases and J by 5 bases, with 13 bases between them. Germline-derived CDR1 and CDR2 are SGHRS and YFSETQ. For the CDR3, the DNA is TGCGCCAGCGCTATGACTAGTAACAATGAGCAGTTCTTC. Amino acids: CASAMTSNNEQFF. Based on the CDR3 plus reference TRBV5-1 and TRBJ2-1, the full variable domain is KAGVTQTPRYLIKTRGQQVTLSCSPISGHRSVSWYQQTPGQGLQFLFEYFSETQRNKGNFPGRFSGRQFSNSRSEMNVSTLELGDSALYLCASAMTSNNEQFFGPGTRLTVL.

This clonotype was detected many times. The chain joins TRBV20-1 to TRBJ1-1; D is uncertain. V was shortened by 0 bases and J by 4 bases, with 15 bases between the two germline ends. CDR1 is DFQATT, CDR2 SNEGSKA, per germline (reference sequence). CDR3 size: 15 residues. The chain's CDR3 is CSARDPRSTLTEAFF. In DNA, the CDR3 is TGCAGTGCTAGAGACCCACGGTCAACGCTCACTGAAGCTTTCTTT.

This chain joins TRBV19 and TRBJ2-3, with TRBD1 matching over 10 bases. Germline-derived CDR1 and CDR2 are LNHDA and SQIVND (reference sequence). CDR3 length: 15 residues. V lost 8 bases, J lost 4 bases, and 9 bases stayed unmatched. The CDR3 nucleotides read TGTGCCAGTGGAGGGACAGGGGTTTCCCCAGATACGCAGTATTTT. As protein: CASGGTGVSPDTQYF.